The source of this T cell receptor (beta chain) is a study of T-cell memory formation after mild COVID-19. In regard to this clonotype: At one end, the junction sequence differs from germline, possibly due to a read error.

The V gene's germline CDR1 is LGHDT and CDR2 YNNKEL (reference sequence). The length of the CDR3 is 14 residues. MiXCR, run by TCRdb on the 5' RACE reads, gives a single entry per CDR3 protein. The repertoire holds about 150,000 distinct CDR3 sequences, with roughly 28% as singletons. This TCR was recovered from an adult woman who had mild COVID-19 (a few samples of this study predate the infection). Cell type and time point are not known. Sequenced: PBMCs or a T cell subset sorted from them (not recorded which). This chain uses TRBV3-1 with TRBJ2-3; 8 bases line up with TRBD1. In nucleotides, the CDR3 is TGTGCCAGCAGCCAAGAAAGGGGGACAGGTACGCAGTATTTT. The encoded protein is CASSQERGTGTQYF.